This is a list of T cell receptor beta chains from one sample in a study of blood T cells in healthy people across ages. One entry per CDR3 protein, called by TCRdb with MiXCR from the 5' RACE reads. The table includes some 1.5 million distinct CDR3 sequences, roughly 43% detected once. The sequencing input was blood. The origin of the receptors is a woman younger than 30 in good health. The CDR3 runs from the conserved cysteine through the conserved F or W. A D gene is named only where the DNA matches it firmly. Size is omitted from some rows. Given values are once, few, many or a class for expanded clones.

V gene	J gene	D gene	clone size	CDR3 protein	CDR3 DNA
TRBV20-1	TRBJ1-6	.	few	CSARGRMGYGGVSYNSPLHF	TGCAGTGCTAGGGGGCGGATGGGATACGGTGGGGTGTCCTATAATTCACCCCTCCACTTT
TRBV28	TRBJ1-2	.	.	CASTIGEVYTF	TGTGCCAGCACCATCGGAGAGGTTTACACCTTC
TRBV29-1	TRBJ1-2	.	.	CSVEGRAGNYGYTF	TGCAGCGTTGAAGGGAGGGCAGGGAACTATGGCTACACCTTC
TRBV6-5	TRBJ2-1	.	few	CASSYVVGSYNEQFF	TGTGCCAGCAGTTATGTGGTAGGGTCCTACAATGAGCAGTTCTTC
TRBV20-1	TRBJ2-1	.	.	CSARDGAVSYNEQFF	TGCAGTGCTAGAGATGGGGCGGTCTCCTACAATGAGCAGTTCTTC
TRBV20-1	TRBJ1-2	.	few	CSARKDGYGYTF	TGCAGTGCTAGGAAGGACGGCTATGGCTACACCTTC
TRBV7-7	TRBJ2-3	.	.	CASSFRGASTDTQYF	TGTGCTAGCAGCTTCCGGGGGGCAAGCACAGATACGCAGTATTTT
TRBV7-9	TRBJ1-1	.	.	CASKDGRFSEAFF	TGTGCCAGCAAAGACGGAAGATTTTCTGAAGCTTTCTTT
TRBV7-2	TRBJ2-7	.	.	CASSLTRAEWFNEQYF	TGTGCCAGCAGCCTGACAAGGGCTGAGTGGTTTAACGAGCAGTACTTC
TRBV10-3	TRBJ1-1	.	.	CAISQLEVNTEAFF	TGTGCCATCAGTCAGCTGGAAGTGAACACTGAAGCTTTCTTT
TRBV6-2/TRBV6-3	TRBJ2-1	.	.	CASRGASRGVTNEQFF	TGTGCCAGCAGGGGGGCCTCCCGAGGGGTTACGAATGAGCAGTTCTTC
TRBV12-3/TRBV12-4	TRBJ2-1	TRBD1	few	CASSPGQGFYEQFF	TGTGCCAGCAGTCCGGGACAGGGATTTTATGAGCAGTTCTTC
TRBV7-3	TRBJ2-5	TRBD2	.	CASSQTGTSSRETQYF	TGTGCCAGCAGCCAGACCGGGACTAGCAGTCGAGAGACCCAGTACTTC
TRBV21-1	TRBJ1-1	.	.	CASTGVRNTEAFF	TGTGCCAGCACCGGGGTTCGGAACACTGAAGCTTTCTTT
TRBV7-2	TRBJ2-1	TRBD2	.	CASSLDPSGGNEQFF	TGTGCCAGCAGCTTAGATCCTAGCGGGGGAAATGAGCAGTTCTTC
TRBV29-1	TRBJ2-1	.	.	CSVDLNSYNEQFF	TGCAGCGTTGATTTAAACTCCTACAATGAGCAGTTCTTC
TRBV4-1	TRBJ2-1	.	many	CASSQGAGYNEQFF	TGCGCCAGCAGCCAAGGGGCAGGATACAATGAGCAGTTCTTC
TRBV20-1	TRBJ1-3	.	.	CSASGGNSGNTIYF	TGCAGTGCGTCCGGGGGGAACTCTGGAAACACCATATATTTT
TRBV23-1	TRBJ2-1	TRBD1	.	CATPDRANYNEQFF	TGCGCCACACCCGACAGGGCTAACTACAATGAGCAGTTCTTC
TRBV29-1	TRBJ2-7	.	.	CSVEENNYEQYF	TGCAGCGTTGAAGAGAACAACTACGAGCAGTACTTC
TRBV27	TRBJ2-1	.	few	CASSFSRVNEQFF	TGTGCCAGCAGTTTCTCCAGGGTGAATGAGCAGTTCTTC
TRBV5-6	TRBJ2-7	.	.	CASRRKGLVSYEQYF	TGTGCCAGCAGGAGGAAGGGCTTGGTATCCTACGAGCAGTACTTC
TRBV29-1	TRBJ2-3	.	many	CSAESGSWDTQYF	TGCAGCGCTGAATCCGGGTCTTGGGATACGCAGTATTTT
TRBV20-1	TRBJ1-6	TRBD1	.	CSALTGLNSPLHF	TGCAGTGCGCTGACAGGGCTTAATTCACCCCTCCACTTT
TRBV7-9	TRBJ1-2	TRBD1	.	CASSLEDRGRGYTF	TGTGCCAGCAGCTTAGAGGACAGGGGGCGTGGCTACACCTTC
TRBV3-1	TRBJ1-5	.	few	CASSQVGANQPQHF	TGTGCCAGCAGCCAAGTAGGGGCCAATCAGCCCCAGCATTTT
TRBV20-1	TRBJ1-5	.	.	CSARVGGEGRQPQHF	TGCAGTGCTAGAGTGGGAGGGGAGGGAAGACAGCCCCAGCATTTT
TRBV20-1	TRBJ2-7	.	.	CSALGTNSYNEQYF	TGCAGTGCTCTAGGGACAAACTCCTACAATGAGCAGTACTTC
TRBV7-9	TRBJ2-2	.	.	CASIPGRSVRGELFF	TGTGCCAGCATCCCCGGCAGGAGTGTACGCGGGGAGCTGTTTTTT
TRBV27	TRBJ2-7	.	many	CASSPSQTYEQYF	TGTGCCAGCAGTCCTAGCCAAACTTACGAGCAGTACTTC